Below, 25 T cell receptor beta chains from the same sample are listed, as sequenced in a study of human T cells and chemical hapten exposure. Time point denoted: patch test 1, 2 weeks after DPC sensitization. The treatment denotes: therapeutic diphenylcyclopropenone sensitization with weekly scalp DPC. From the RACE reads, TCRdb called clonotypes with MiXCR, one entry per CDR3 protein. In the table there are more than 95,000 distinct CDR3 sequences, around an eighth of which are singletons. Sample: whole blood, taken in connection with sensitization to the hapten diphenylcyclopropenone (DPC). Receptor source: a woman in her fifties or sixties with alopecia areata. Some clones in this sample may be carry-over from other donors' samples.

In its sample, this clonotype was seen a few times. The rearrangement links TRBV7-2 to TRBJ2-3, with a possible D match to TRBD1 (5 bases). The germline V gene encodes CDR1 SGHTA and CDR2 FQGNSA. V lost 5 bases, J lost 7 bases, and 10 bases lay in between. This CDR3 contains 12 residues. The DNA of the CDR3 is TGTGCCAGCAGCCCAGGGTACCATACGCAGTATTTT. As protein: CASSPGYHTQYF.

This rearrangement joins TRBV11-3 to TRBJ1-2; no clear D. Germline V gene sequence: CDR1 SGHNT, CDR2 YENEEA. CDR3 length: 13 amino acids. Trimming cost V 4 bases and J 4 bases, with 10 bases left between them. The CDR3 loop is CASSSKGGYGYTF. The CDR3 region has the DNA TGTGCCAGCAGCTCAAAAGGAGGCTATGGCTACACCTTC.

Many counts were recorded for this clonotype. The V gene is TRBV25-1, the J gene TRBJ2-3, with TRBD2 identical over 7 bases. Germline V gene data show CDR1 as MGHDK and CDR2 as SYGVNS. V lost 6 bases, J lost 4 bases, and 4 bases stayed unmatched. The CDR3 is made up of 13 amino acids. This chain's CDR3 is CASRAGASDTQYF. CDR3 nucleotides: TGTGCCAGCAGGGCGGGAGCGTCAGATACGCAGTATTTT.

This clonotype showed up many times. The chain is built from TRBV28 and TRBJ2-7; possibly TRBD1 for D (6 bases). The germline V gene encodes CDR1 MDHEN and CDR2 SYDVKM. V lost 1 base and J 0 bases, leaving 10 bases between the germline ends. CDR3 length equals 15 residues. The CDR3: CASSLYRDTSYEQYF. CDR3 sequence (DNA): TGTGCCAGCAGTTTATACCGGGACACCTCCTACGAGCAGTACTTC.

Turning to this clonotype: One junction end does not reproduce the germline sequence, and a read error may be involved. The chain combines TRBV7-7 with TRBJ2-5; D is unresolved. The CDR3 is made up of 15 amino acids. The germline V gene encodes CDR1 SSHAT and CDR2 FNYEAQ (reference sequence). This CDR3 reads CASSYRQEPQETQYF. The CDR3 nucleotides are TGTGCTAGCAGCTACCGCCAAGAGCCCCAAGAGACCCAGTACTTC.

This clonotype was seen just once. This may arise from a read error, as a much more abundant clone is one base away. CDR3 nucleotides: TGTGCCACCAGTGATCGACAGGGGAGCAAGCCCCAGCATTTT. It encodes CATSDRQGSKPQHF. The chain is built from TRBV24-1 and TRBJ1-5, with 8 bases lining up with TRBD1. The CDR3 extends over 14 amino acids. V lost 3 bases and J lost 8; bases outside the gene matches: 5. From germline, CDR1 is KGHDR and CDR2 SFDVKD.

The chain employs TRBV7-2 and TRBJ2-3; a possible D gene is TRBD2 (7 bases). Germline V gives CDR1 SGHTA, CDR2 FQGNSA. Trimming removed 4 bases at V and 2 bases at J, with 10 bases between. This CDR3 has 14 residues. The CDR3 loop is CASSSGGLTDTQYF. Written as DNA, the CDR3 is TGTGCCAGCAGCTCGGGGGGCCTCACAGATACGCAGTATTTT.

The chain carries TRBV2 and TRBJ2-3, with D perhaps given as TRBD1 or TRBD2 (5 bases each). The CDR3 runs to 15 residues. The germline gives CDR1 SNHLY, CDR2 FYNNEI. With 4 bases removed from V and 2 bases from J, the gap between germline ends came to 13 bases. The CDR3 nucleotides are TGTGCCAGCAGTGGGGACGGTGGGACCACAGATACGCAGTATTTT. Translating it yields CASSGDGGTTDTQYF.

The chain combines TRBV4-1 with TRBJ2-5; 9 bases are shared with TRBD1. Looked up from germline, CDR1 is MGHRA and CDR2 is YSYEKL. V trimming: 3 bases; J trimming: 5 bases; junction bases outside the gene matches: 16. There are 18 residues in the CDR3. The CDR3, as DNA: TGCGCCAGCAGCCAGAACCTTCTTCCGGGACAGGGCTCGGAGACCCAGTACTTC. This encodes CASSQNLLPGQGSETQYF.

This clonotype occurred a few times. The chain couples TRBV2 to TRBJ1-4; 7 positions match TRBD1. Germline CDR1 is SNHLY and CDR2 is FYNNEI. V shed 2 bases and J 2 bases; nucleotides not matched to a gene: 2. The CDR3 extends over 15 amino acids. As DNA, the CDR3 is TGTGCCAGCAGTGAACTGACAGGGACTAATGAAAAACTGTTTTTT. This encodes CASSELTGTNEKLFF.

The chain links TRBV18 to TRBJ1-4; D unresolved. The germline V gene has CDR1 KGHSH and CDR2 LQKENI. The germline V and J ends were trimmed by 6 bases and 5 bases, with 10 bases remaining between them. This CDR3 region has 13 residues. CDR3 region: CASSPGSNEKLFF. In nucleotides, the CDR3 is TGTGCCAGCTCTCCCGGATCAAATGAAAAACTGTTTTTT.

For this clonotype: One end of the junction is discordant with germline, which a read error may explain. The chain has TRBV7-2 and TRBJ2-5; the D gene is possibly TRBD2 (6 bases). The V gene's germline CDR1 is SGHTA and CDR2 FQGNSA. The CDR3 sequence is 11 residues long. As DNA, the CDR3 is TGTGCCAGCAGCATCGGGGGACTGCTAAACTTC. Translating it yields CASSIGGLLNF.

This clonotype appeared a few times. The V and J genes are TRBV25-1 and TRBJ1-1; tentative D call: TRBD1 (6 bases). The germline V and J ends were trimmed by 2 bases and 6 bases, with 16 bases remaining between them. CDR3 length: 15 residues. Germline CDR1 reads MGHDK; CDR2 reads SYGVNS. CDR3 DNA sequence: TGTGCCAGCAGTGAAGATGGGGGCCGGGTGGCTGAAGCTTTCTTT. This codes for CASSEDGGRVAEAFF.

This CDR3 is CASSFGSSGSFEQYF. The DNA of the CDR3 is TGCGCCAGCAGCTTTGGATCCTCTGGTAGTTTCGAGCAGTACTTC. The V gene is TRBV5-1, the J gene TRBJ2-7; D is unresolved. The CDR3 has 15 residues. Trimming cost V 2 bases and J 6 bases, with 18 bases left between them. CDR1 and CDR2 (germline): SGHRS, YFSETQ.

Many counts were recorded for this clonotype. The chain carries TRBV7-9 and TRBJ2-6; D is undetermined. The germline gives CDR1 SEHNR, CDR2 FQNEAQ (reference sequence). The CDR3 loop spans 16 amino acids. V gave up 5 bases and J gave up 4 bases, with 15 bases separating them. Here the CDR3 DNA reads TGTGCCAGCAGCCCCTACAACTTCAGGGGGGCCAACGTCCTGACTTTC. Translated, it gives CASSPYNFRGANVLTF.

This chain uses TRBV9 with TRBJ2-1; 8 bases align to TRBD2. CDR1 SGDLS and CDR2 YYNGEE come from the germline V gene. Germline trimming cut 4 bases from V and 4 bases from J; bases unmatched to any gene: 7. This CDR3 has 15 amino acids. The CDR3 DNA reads TGTGCCAGCAGCTCCCCGGGACTAGTATACAATGAGCAGTTCTTC. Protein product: CASSSPGLVYNEQFF.

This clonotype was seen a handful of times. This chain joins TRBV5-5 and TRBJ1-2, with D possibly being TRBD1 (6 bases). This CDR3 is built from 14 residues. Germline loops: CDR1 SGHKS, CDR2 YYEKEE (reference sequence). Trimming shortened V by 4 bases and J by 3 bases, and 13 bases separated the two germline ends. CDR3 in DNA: TGTGCCAGCAGCCAACAGGGAGGGGACTATGGCTACACCTTC. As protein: CASSQQGGDYGYTF.

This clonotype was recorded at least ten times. CDR3 sequence: CASSLAGASGGLDTQYF. The CDR3 nucleotides are TGTGCCAGCAGCTTAGCGGGGGCTAGCGGGGGATTGGATACGCAGTATTTT. The J gene is TRBJ2-3, the V gene TRBV7-9, with 10 bases that match TRBD2. J was trimmed by 6 bases and V by 0 bases; bases with no gene match: 9. This CDR3 has 17 residues. Germline V lookup: CDR1 SEHNR, CDR2 FQNEAQ (reference sequence).

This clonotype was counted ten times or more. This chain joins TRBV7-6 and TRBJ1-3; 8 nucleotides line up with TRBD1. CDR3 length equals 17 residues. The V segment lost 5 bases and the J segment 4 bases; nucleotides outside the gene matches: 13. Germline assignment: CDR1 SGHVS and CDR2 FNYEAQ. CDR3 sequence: CASSPQGGQGQGNTIYF. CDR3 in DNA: TGTGCCAGCAGCCCCCAAGGAGGACAGGGACAAGGAAACACCATATATTTT. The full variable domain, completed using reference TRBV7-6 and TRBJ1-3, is GAGVSQSPRYKVTKRGQDVALRCDPISGHVSLYWYRQALGQGPEFLTYFNYEAQQDKSGLPNDRFSAERPEGSISTLTIQRTEQRDSAMYRCASSPQGGQGQGNTIYFGEGSWLTVV.

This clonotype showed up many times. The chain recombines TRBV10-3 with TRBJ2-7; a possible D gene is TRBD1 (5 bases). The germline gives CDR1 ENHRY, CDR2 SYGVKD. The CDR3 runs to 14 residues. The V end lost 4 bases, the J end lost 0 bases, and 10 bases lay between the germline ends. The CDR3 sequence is CAISGGTHSYEQYF. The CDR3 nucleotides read TGTGCCATCAGTGGGGGCACCCACTCCTACGAGCAGTACTTC.

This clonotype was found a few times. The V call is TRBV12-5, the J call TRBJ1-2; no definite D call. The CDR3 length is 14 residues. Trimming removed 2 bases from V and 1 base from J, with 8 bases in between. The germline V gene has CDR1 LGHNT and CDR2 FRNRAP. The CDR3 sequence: CASGLSVSNYGYTF. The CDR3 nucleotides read TGTGCTAGTGGTTTGAGTGTTAGTAACTATGGCTACACCTTC.

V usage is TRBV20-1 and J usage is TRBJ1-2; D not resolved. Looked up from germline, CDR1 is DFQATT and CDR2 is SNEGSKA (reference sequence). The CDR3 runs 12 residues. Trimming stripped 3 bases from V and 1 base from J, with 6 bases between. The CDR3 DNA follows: TGCAGTGCTAGCTTGGGTAACTATGGCTACACCTTC. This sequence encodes CSASLGNYGYTF.

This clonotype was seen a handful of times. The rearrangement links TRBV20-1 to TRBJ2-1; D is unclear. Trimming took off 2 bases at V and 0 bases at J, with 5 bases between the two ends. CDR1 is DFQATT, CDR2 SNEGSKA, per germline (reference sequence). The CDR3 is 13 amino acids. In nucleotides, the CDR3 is TGCAGTGCTAGAACAGACTCCTACAATGAGCAGTTCTTC. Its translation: CSARTDSYNEQFF.

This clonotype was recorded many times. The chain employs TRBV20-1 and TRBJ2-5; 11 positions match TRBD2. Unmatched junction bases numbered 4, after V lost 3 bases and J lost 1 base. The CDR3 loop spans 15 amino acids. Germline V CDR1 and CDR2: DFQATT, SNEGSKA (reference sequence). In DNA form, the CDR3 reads TGCAGTGCTAGGGCGGGACTAGCGGTCCAAGAGACCCAGTACTTC. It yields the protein CSARAGLAVQETQYF.

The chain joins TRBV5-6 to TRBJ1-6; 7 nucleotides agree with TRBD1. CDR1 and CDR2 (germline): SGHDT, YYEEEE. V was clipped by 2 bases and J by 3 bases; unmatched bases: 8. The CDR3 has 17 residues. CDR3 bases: TGTGCCAGCAGCTTTGAATACGCAGGGGGCTATAATTCACCCCTCCACTTT. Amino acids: CASSFEYAGGYNSPLHF.